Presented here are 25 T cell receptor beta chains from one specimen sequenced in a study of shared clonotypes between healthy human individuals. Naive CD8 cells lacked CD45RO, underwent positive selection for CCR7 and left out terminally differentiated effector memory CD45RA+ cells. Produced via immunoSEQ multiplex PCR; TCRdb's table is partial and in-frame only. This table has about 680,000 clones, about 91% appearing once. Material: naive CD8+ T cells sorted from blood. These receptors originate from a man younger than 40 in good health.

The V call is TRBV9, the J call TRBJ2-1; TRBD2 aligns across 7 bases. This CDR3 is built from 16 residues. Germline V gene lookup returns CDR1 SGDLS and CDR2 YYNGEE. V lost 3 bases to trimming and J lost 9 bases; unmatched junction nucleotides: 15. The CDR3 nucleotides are TGTGCCAGCAGCGGGAGCCTTGCGGGAGAATTAGGTGAGCAGTTCTTC. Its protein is CASSGSLAGELGEQFF. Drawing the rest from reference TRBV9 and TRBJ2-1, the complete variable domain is DSGVTQTPKHLITATGQRVTLRCSPRSGDLSVYWYQQSLDQGLQFLIQYYNGEERAKGNILERFSAQQFPDLHSELNLSSLELGDSALYFCASSGSLAGELGEQFFGPGTRLTVL.

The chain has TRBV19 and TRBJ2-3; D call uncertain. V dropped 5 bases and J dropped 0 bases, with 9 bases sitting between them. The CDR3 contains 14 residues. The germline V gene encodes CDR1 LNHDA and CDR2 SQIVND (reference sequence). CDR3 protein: CASSFPGSTDTQYF. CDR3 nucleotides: TGTGCCAGTAGTTTTCCCGGGAGCACAGATACGCAGTATTTT.

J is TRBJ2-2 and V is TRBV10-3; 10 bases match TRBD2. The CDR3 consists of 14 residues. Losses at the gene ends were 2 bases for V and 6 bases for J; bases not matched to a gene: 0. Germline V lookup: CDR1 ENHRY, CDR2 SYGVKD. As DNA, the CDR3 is TGTGCCATCAGTGAGCTAGCGGGAGCCGGGGAGCTGTTTTTT. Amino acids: CAISELAGAGELFF.

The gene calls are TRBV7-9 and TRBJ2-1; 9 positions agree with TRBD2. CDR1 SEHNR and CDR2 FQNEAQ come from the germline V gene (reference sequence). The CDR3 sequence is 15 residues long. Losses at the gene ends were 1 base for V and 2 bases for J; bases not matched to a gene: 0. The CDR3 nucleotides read TGTGCCAGCAGCTTAGGCGGGAGGGCCTACAATGAGCAGTTCTTC. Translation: CASSLGGRAYNEQFF. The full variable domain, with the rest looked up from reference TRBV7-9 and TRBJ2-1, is DTGVSQNPRHKITKRGQNVTFRCDPISEHNRLYWYRQTLGQGPEFLTYFQNEAQLEKSRLLSDRFSAERPKGSFSTLEIQRTEQGDSAMYLCASSLGGRAYNEQFFGPGTRLTVL.

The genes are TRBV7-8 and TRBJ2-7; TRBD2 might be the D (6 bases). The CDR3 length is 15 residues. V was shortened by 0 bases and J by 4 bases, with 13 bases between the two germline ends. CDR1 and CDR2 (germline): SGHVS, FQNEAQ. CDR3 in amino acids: CASSLAGGGVYEQYF. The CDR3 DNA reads TGTGCCAGCAGCTTAGCTGGGGGAGGAGTGTACGAGCAGTACTTC. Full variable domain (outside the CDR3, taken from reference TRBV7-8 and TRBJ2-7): GAGVSQSPRYKVAKRGQDVALRCDPISGHVSLFWYQQALGQGPEFLTYFQNEAQLDKSGLPSDRFFAERPEGSVSTLKIQRTQQEDSAVYLCASSLAGGGVYEQYFGPGTRLTVT.

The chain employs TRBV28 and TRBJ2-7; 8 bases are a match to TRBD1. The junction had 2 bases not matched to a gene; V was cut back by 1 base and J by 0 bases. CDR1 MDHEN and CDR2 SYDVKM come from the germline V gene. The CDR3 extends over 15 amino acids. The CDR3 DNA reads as TGTGCCAGCAGTTTATCACAGGGGGGCTCCTACGAGCAGTACTTC. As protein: CASSLSQGGSYEQYF. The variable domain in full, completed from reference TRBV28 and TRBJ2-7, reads DVKVTQSSRYLVKRTGEKVFLECVQDMDHENMFWYRQDPGLGLRLIYFSYDVKMKEKGDIPEGYSVSREKKERFSLILESASTNQTSMYLCASSLSQGGSYEQYFGPGTRLTVT.

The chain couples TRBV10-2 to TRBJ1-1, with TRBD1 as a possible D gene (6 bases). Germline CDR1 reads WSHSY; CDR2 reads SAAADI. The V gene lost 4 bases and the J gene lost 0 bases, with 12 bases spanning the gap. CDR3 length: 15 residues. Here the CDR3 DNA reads TGCGCCAGCAGTGTGGAACAGGGTGTGAACACTGAAGCTTTCTTT. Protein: CASSVEQGVNTEAFF.

The CDR3 protein is CASSIEGAANTEAFF. CDR3 DNA sequence: TGTGCCAGTAGTATAGAGGGGGCGGCGAACACTGAAGCTTTCTTT. The chain links TRBV19 to TRBJ1-1, with D tentatively TRBD1 (6 bases). This CDR3 has 15 amino acids. V lost 0 bases and J 1 base, leaving 9 bases between the germline ends. Germline CDR1 reads LNHDA; CDR2 reads SQIVND (reference sequence).

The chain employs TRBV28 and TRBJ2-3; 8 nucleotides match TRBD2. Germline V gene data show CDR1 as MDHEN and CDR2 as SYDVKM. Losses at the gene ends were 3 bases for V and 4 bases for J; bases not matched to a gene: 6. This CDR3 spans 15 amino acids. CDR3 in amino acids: CASSLAGGVADTQYF. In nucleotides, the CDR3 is TGTGCCAGCAGTTTGGCGGGAGGTGTGGCAGATACGCAGTATTTT.

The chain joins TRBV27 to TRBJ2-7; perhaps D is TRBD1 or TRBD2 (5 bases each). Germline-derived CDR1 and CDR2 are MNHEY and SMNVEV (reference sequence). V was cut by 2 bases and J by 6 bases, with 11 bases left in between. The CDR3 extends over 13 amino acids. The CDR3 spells CASSLDRGGEQYF. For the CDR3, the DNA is TGTGCCAGCAGTTTAGACAGAGGAGGCGAGCAGTACTTC.

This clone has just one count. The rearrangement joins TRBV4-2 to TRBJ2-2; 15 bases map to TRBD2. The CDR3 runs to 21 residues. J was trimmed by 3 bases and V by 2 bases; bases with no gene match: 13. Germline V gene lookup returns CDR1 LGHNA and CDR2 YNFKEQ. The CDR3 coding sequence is TGTGCCAGCAGCCAACGACTTCGGACTAGCGGGAGGGCCGAGGACACCGGGGAGCTGTTTTTT. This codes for CASSQRLRTSGRAEDTGELFF.

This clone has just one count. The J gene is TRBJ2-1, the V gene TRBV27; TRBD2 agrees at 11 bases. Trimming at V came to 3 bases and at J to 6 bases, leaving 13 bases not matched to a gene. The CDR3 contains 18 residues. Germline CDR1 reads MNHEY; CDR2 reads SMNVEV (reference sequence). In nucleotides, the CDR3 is TGTGCCAGCAGTTTTACTAGCGGGAGATTGGAGGTGGGCAATGAGCAGTTCTTC. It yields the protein CASSFTSGRLEVGNEQFF.

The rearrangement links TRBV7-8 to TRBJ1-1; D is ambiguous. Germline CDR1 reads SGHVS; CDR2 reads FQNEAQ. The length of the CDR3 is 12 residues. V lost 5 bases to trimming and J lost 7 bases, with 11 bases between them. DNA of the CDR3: TGTGCCAGCAGCCCCGGATGGGGTGAAGCTTTCTTT. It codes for CASSPGWGEAFF.

The CDR3 region is CASSSSVMNTGELFF. The CDR3 region has the DNA TGTGCCAGCAGCTCTTCGGTTATGAACACCGGGGAGCTGTTTTTT. The chain carries TRBV7-9 and TRBJ2-2, with D hard to call. This CDR3 region has 15 residues. CDR1 is SEHNR and CDR2 is FQNEAQ in the germline V gene (reference sequence). V gave up 4 bases and J gave up 1 base, with 10 bases separating them.

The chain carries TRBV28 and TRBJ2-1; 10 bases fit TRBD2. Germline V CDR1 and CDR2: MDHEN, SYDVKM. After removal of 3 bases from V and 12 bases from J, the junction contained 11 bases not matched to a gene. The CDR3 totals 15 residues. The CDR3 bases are TGTGCCAGCAGTTTTTGGGGTTCAGCGGGAGGGGGGCAGTTCTTC. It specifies CASSFWGSAGGGQFF.

CDR3 nucleotide sequence: TGTGCCAGCAGCTTGGCCTCACAAGGATACGAGCAGTACTTC. Protein sequence: CASSLASQGYEQYF. The chain has TRBV5-4 and TRBJ2-7; the D is unclear. The CDR3 totals 14 residues. Trimming removed 0 bases from V and 4 bases from J, with 11 bases in between. Germline-derived CDR1 and CDR2 are SGHNT and YYREEE (reference sequence).

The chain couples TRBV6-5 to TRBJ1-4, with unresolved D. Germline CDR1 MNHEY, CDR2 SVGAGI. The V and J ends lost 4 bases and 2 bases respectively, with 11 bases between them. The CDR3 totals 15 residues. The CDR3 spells CASSSISRTNEKLFF. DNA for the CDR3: TGTGCCAGCAGTTCCATCAGCCGGACTAATGAAAAACTGTTTTTT.

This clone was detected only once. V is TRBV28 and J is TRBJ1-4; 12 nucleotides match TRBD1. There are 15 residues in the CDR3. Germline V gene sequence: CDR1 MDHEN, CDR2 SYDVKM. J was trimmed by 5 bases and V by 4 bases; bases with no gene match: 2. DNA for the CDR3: TGTGCCAGCAGTTATGGGACAGGGGGCAATGAAAAACTGTTTTTT. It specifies CASSYGTGGNEKLFF.

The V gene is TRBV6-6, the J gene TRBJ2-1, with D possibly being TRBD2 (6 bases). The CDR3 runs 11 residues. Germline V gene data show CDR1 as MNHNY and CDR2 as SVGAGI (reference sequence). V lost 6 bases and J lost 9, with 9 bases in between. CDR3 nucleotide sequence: TGTGCCAGCAGGAACGGGGGTGAGCAGTTCTTC. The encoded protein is CASRNGGEQFF.

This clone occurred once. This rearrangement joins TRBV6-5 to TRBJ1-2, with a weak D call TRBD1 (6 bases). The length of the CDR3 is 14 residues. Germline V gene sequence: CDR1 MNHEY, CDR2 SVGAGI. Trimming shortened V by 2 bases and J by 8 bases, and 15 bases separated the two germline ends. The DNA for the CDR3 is TGTGCCAGCAGTTACGGTGGGGGGGGCGCGGGCTACACCTTC. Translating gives CASSYGGGGAGYTF.

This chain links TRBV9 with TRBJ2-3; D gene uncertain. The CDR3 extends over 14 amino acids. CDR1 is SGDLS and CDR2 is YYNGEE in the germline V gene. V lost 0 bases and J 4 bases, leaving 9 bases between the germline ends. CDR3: CASSVDPRPDTQYF. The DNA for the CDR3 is TGTGCCAGCAGCGTAGATCCACGCCCAGATACGCAGTATTTT. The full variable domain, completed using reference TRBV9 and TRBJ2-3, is DSGVTQTPKHLITATGQRVTLRCSPRSGDLSVYWYQQSLDQGLQFLIQYYNGEERAKGNILERFSAQQFPDLHSELNLSSLELGDSALYFCASSVDPRPDTQYFGPGTRLTVL.

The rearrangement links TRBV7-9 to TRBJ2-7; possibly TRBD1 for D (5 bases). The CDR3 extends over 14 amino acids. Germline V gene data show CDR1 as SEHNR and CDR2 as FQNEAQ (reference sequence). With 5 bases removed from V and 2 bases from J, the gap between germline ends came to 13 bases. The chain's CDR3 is CASSRQGRTYEQYF. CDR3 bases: TGTGCCAGCAGCCGCCAGGGCAGAACCTACGAGCAGTACTTC.

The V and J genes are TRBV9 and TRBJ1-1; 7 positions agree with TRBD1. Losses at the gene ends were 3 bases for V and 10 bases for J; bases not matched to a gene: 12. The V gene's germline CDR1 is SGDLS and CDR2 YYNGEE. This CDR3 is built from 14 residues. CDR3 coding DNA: TGTGCCAGCAGCGGCCGGGACAGCGAGTTGGCAGCTTTCTTT. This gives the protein CASSGRDSELAAFF.

The CDR3 loop is CASSGPWEQYF. CDR3 bases: TGCGCCAGCAGTGGCCCTTGGGAGCAGTACTTC. V and J are TRBV10-2 and TRBJ2-7; D gene uncertain. Looked up from germline, CDR1 is WSHSY and CDR2 is SAAADI. V was trimmed by 4 bases and J by 7 bases, leaving 8 bases between them. This CDR3 region has 11 residues.

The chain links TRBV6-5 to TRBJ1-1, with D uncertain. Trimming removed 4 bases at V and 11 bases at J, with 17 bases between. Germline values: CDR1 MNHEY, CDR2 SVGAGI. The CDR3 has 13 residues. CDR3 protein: CASSSLGPTGAFF. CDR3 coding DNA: TGTGCCAGCAGTTCCCTCGGGCCGACGGGGGCTTTCTTT.